Below are 18 T cell receptor beta chains sequenced from a single sample in a study of PD-1 blockade in mismatch repair-deficient tumors. TCRdb's table, derived via immunoSEQ multiplex PCR, lists solely in-frame clones and lacks some. The sample has some 48,000 clones, roughly 80% seen once; the top ten hold over 7.5%. This specimen consisted of peripheral blood, obtained about 4.5 months after starting pembrolizumab. Receptors were obtained from an adult with mismatch repair-deficient cancer.

The CDR3 is CASIGTGVDGGYTF. The CDR3 DNA reads TGTGCCAGTATTGGGACAGGGGTAGATGGTGGCTACACCTTC. This chain links TRBV19 with TRBJ1-2, with 10 bases that match TRBD1. In germline, CDR1 is LNHDA, CDR2 SQIVND (reference sequence). The CDR3 length is 14 residues. The junction had 9 bases not matched to a gene; V was cut back by 7 bases and J by 7 bases.

The V call is TRBV6-5, the J call TRBJ2-7; 13 nucleotides align to TRBD2. CDR3 length: 15 residues. The germline V gene encodes CDR1 MNHEY and CDR2 SVGAGI. J lost 2 bases, V lost 6 bases, and 4 bases had no gene match. The CDR3 reads CASRPGTSGTYEQYF. Written as DNA, the CDR3 is TGTGCCAGCAGGCCCGGGACTAGCGGGACCTACGAGCAGTACTTC.

The gene calls are TRBV23-1 and TRBJ2-7; 8 nucleotides agree with TRBD2. TRBV23-1 is an ORF for which the function is uncertain. The CDR3 extends over 14 amino acids. Trimming cost V 9 bases and J 3 bases; bases outside gene matches: 10. The CDR3 sequence is CARSRLAFNYEQYF. CDR3 in DNA: TGCGCCAGATCCCGACTAGCGTTTAACTACGAGCAGTACTTC.

The J gene is TRBJ2-6, the V gene TRBV14; D is possibly TRBD1 (6 bases). The ends were cut back, 3 bases at V and 3 bases at J, with 12 bases in the middle. Germline V gene lookup returns CDR1 SGHDN and CDR2 FVKESK. This CDR3 is 16 amino acids long. CDR3 amino acids: CASSHLQGLGANVLTF. The CDR3 DNA reads as TGTGCCAGCAGCCATTTACAGGGCCTTGGGGCCAACGTCCTGACTTTC.

V gene TRBV27 combines with J gene TRBJ2-1; the D is unclear. V was clipped by 6 bases and J by 9 bases, with 18 bases between them. CDR3 length: 14 amino acids. The V gene's germline CDR1 is MNHEY and CDR2 SMNVEV (reference sequence). Here the CDR3 DNA reads TGTGCCAGCAGAAGCGACACCCTAGAAGGTGAGCAGTTCTTC. Its translation is CASRSDTLEGEQFF.

The sample holds one count of this clone. Compared with germline, one end of the junction differs, possibly owing to a read error. The rearrangement joins TRBV5-4 to TRBJ2-1, with no clear D. CDR3 size: 13 residues. CDR1 and CDR2 (germline): SGHNT, YYREEE (reference sequence). The CDR3 reads CASSLRWEDGQLF. The CDR3 nucleotides are TGTGCCAGCAGCTTGAGATGGGAAGACGGGCAGCTCTTC.

J is TRBJ2-3 and V is TRBV10-3; D gene unclear. The CDR3 has 15 amino acids. V was cut by 3 bases and J by 2 bases, with 12 bases left in between. Germline V gives CDR1 ENHRY, CDR2 SYGVKD. The CDR3 DNA sequence: TGTGCCATCAGTGATGGTCCCTACGACACAGATACGCAGTATTTT. Amino acid sequence: CAISDGPYDTDTQYF.

The rearrangement links TRBV27 to TRBJ2-5; D might be TRBD2 (6 bases). V lost 5 bases to trimming and J lost 2 bases, with 12 bases between them. This CDR3 is built from 14 residues. CDR1 is MNHEY and CDR2 is SMNVEV in the germline V gene (reference sequence). Here the CDR3 reads CASSHSGTQETQYF. The CDR3 nucleotides read TGTGCCAGCAGTCATTCCGGGACTCAAGAGACCCAGTACTTC.

The rearrangement uses TRBV25-1 and TRBJ2-2; D is undetermined. Trimming stripped 8 bases from V and 1 base from J, with 11 bases between. The CDR3 loop spans 14 amino acids. CDR1 MGHDK and CDR2 SYGVNS come from the germline V gene. DNA for the CDR3: TGTGCCAGCGGCCCTCTGTGGAACACCGGGGAGCTGTTTTTT. Amino acids: CASGPLWNTGELFF. The full variable domain, with the rest looked up from reference TRBV25-1 and TRBJ2-2, is EADIYQTPRYLVIGTGKKITLECSQTMGHDKMYWYQQDPGMELHLIHYSYGVNSTEKGDLSSESTVSRIRTEHFPLTLESARPSHTSQYLCASGPLWNTGELFFGEGSRLTVL.

V usage is TRBV4-1 and J usage is TRBJ1-2; 9 bases fit TRBD1. The V gene's germline CDR1 is MGHRA and CDR2 YSYEKL. This CDR3 region has 17 residues. V shed 1 base, J shed 4 bases, and the junction held 10 bases outside the gene matches. The CDR3 loop is CASSQGRGQGSAYGYTF. CDR3 in DNA: TGCGCCAGCAGCCAAGGCCGGGGACAGGGTTCGGCCTATGGCTACACCTTC.

The genes are TRBV19 and TRBJ1-4; D is uncertain. The germline gives CDR1 LNHDA, CDR2 SQIVND (reference sequence). The V end lost 3 bases, the J end lost 4 bases, and 12 bases lay between the germline ends. The CDR3 is made up of 15 amino acids. CDR3 nucleotides: TGTGCCAGTAGTATCTCTGCCAGTGATAATGAAAAACTGTTTTTT. Amino acid sequence: CASSISASDNEKLFF. Drawing the rest from reference TRBV19 and TRBJ1-4, the complete variable domain is DGGITQSPKYLFRKEGQNVTLSCEQNLNHDAMYWYRQDPGQGLRLIYYSQIVNDFQKGDIAEGYSVSREKKESFPLTVTSAQKNPTAFYLCASSISASDNEKLFFGSGTQLSVL.

The chain has TRBV4-2 and TRBJ2-7; no firm D call. Trimming took off 0 bases at V and 3 bases at J, with 12 bases between the two ends. This CDR3 comprises 15 residues. Germline CDR1 is LGHNA and CDR2 is YNFKEQ. The CDR3 sequence is CASSQERWANYEQYF. CDR3 sequence (DNA): TGTGCCAGCAGCCAAGAAAGGTGGGCAAACTACGAGCAGTACTTC.

On this clone itself: This sample also contains other DNA sequences that code for the same CDR3. This chain joins TRBV5-6 and TRBJ2-1; D not certain. Trimming took 4 bases from V and 3 from J, leaving 8 bases between them. The CDR3 covers 13 residues. The germline CDR1 and CDR2 sequences are SGHDT and YYEEEE. The CDR3 DNA sequence: TGTGCCAGCAGCCGAGACGGCTACAATGAGCAGTTCTTC. As protein: CASSRDGYNEQFF.

V is TRBV9 and J is TRBJ2-1; no definite D call. V lost 4 bases to trimming and J lost 8 bases, with 13 bases between them. The CDR3 length is 13 residues. Germline CDR1 reads SGDLS; CDR2 reads YYNGEE. The CDR3 coding sequence is TGTGCCAGCAGCTCTCCCGTGTTGGATGAGCAGTTCTTC. Encoded protein: CASSSPVLDEQFF.

The rearrangement joins TRBV18 to TRBJ2-1; tentative D call: TRBD2 (6 bases). The CDR3 covers 14 residues. V lost 4 bases to trimming and J lost 5 bases, with 12 bases between them. Germline V gene lookup returns CDR1 KGHSH and CDR2 LQKENI. For the CDR3, the DNA is TGTGCCAGCTCACGGGGACTGGACCACAATGAGCAGTTCTTC. Protein sequence: CASSRGLDHNEQFF.

This rearrangement joins TRBV25-1 to TRBJ1-3; D ambiguous. This CDR3 has 13 amino acids. Germline-derived CDR1 and CDR2 are MGHDK and SYGVNS. Trimming removed 5 bases from V and 2 bases from J, with 7 bases in between. CDR3 residues: CASSSLAGNTIYF. The DNA for the CDR3 is TGTGCCAGCAGTTCCCTAGCTGGAAACACCATATATTTT.

The chain uses TRBV9 and TRBJ2-2, with a weak D call TRBD1 (6 bases). Germline V gives CDR1 SGDLS, CDR2 YYNGEE. This CDR3 is 14 amino acids long. Trimming cost V 6 bases and J 7 bases, with 16 bases left between them. The CDR3 sequence is CASTRGLRDGELFF. CDR3 sequence (DNA): TGTGCCAGCACCAGGGGCCTTCGGGACGGGGAGCTGTTTTTT. Full variable domain (remainder filled in from reference TRBV9 and TRBJ2-2): DSGVTQTPKHLITATGQRVTLRCSPRSGDLSVYWYQQSLDQGLQFLIQYYNGEERAKGNILERFSAQQFPDLHSELNLSSLELGDSALYFCASTRGLRDGELFFGEGSRLTVL.

The gene calls are TRBV15 and TRBJ2-1, with 9 bases identical to TRBD2. The CDR3 has 13 residues. The trim removed 8 bases at V and 6 bases at J, leaving 5 bases unmatched. Germline CDR1 is LNHNV and CDR2 is YYDKDF (reference sequence). The CDR3 loop reads CATAGGPLNEQFF. CDR3 nucleotides: TGTGCCACCGCGGGAGGGCCCCTCAATGAGCAGTTCTTC.